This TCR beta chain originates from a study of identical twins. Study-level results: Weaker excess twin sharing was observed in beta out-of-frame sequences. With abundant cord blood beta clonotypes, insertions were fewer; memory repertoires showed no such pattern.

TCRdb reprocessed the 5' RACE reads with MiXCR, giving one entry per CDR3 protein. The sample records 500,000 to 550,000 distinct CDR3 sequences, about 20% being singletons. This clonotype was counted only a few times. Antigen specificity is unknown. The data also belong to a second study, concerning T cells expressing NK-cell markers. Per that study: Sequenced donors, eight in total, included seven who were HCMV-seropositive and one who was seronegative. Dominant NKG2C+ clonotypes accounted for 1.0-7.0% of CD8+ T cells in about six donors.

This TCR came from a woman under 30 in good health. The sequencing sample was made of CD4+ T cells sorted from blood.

CDR3 region: CASSDSGRSTDTQYF. CDR3 DNA: TGTGCCAGCAGTGACAGCGGGAGGTCCACAGATACGCAGTATTTT. This chain links TRBV6-1 with TRBJ2-3; TRBD2 matches 9 bases. The trim removed 3 bases at V and 2 bases at J, leaving 3 bases unmatched. The CDR3 contains 15 residues. CDR1 and CDR2 (germline): MNHNS, SASEGT.